One sample yielded the 21 T cell receptor beta chains listed below, sequenced in a study of vaccination and CD4 T cells after COVID-19. Their specific antigens are unknown. The sample's time point: late sampling 161 to 241 days after vaccination in three convalescent patients. Treatment: roughly 11-day PBMC culture with coronavirus spike peptide pools or control peptides (ViraFEST assay). The assay that was used to sequence DNA from cultured CD4+ T cells was the Oncomine TCR Beta short-read assay. TCRdb re-called the PCR reads through MiXCR, storing one row per CDR3 protein. The data show around 19,000 distinct CDR3 sequences, around a third seen once. The sample here was CD4+ T cells from blood, cultured in vitro, taken about 7 months after SARS-CoV-2 vaccination. These TCRs come from a human donor who had recovered from COVID-19.

In its sample, this clonotype was seen a few times. The chain couples TRBV7-3 to TRBJ2-4; 12 bases agree with TRBD2. Germline trimming cut 3 bases from V and 9 bases from J; bases unmatched to any gene: 9. The CDR3 is made up of 16 amino acids. Germline loops: CDR1 SGHTA, CDR2 FQGTGA. CDR3 sequence (DNA): TGTGCCAGCAGCTTGACGCTAGCGGGAGGGCCGGGCATTCAGTACTTC. It translates to CASSLTLAGGPGIQYF. Together with reference TRBV7-3 and TRBJ2-4, the CDR3 gives the full variable domain: GAGVSQTPSNKVTEKGKYVELRCDPISGHTALYWYRQSLGQGPEFLIYFQGTGAADDSGLPNDRFFAVRPEGSVSTLKIQRTERGDSAVYLCASSLTLAGGPGIQYFGAGTRLSVL.

The chain carries TRBV7-9 and TRBJ2-3, with D unclear. The CDR3 is made up of 12 amino acids. From germline, CDR1 is SEHNR and CDR2 FQNEAQ (reference sequence). Trimming cost V 5 bases and J 4 bases, with 7 bases left between them. The CDR3 region is CASSRSSDTQYF. DNA for the CDR3: TGTGCCAGCAGCCGGAGCTCAGATACGCAGTATTTT.

This clonotype was counted only a few times. V and J are TRBV20-1 and TRBJ2-7; 9 positions match TRBD1. CDR1 and CDR2 from the germline V gene are DFQATT and SNEGSKA (reference sequence). The CDR3 is made up of 15 amino acids. V shed 6 bases, J shed 2 bases, and the junction held 11 bases outside the gene matches. DNA for the CDR3: TGCAGTGCCCACCCTAGGGGACAGGGCCCCTACGAGCAGTACTTC. It is translated as CSAHPRGQGPYEQYF.

Only a few counts were recorded for this clonotype. The chain couples TRBV7-3 to TRBJ2-3, with TRBD2 matching over 13 bases. Unmatched junction bases numbered 2, after V lost 3 bases and J lost 5 bases. The CDR3 has 15 residues. Per the germline V gene, CDR1 is SGHTA and CDR2 is FQGTGA. CDR3: CASSFRTSGRDTQYF. In nucleotides, the CDR3 is TGTGCCAGCAGCTTCCGGACTAGCGGGAGAGATACGCAGTATTTT.

The chain uses TRBV7-8 and TRBJ2-7; the D call may be TRBD1 or TRBD2 (5 bases each). The CDR3 runs to 15 residues. V gave up 5 bases and J gave up 6 bases, with 20 bases separating them. From germline, CDR1 is SGHVS and CDR2 FQNEAQ. The CDR3 DNA is TGTGCCAGCAGCCCGGCCCGGTTCCGTGGGACCGAGCAGTACTTC. It specifies CASSPARFRGTEQYF.

V gene TRBV7-8 combines with J gene TRBJ2-7, with 8 bases identical to TRBD1. V lost 4 bases to trimming and J lost 8 bases; unmatched junction nucleotides: 13. Per germline, CDR1 SGHVS and CDR2 FQNEAQ. The CDR3 loop spans 15 amino acids. CDR3 loop: CASSSNSGQGSKQYF. In DNA, the CDR3 is TGTGCCAGCAGCTCAAATTCAGGACAGGGCTCTAAGCAGTACTTC.

This clonotype has just a few counts. CDR3: CASSLAGSLNTEAFF. For the CDR3, the DNA is TGTGCCAGCAGCTTAGCGGGCAGTCTTAACACTGAAGCTTTCTTT. The gene calls are TRBV7-9 and TRBJ1-1; no definite D call. Germline V lookup: CDR1 SEHNR, CDR2 FQNEAQ (reference sequence). The V end lost 0 bases, the J end lost 2 bases, and 10 bases lay between the germline ends. CDR3 length: 15 residues.

V usage is TRBV19 and J usage is TRBJ2-5; D ambiguous. Germline CDR1 reads LNHDA; CDR2 reads SQIVND (reference sequence). V shed 7 bases and J shed 4 bases, with 16 bases lying between them. CDR3 length: 14 amino acids. CDR3 amino acids: CASTAAANRETQYF. CDR3 bases: TGTGCCAGTACCGCCGCGGCGAATCGAGAGACCCAGTACTTC. Complete variable domain (other parts from reference TRBV19 and TRBJ2-5): DGGITQSPKYLFRKEGQNVTLSCEQNLNHDAMYWYRQDPGQGLRLIYYSQIVNDFQKGDIAEGYSVSREKKESFPLTVTSAQKNPTAFYLCASTAAANRETQYFGPGTRLLVL.

The genes are TRBV11-3 and TRBJ1-1; 10 nucleotides line up with TRBD1. The V segment lost 4 bases and the J segment 3 bases; nucleotides outside the gene matches: 5. CDR3 length: 15 amino acids. CDR1 and CDR2 from the germline V gene are SGHNT and YENEEA. The CDR3 DNA reads as TGTGCCAGCAGCTCGGGGACAGGGGCGGACACTGAAGCTTTCTTT. This translates into CASSSGTGADTEAFF. The entire variable domain, with the rest obtained from reference TRBV11-3 and TRBJ1-1, is as follows: EAGVVQSPRYKIIEKKQPVAFWCNPISGHNTLYWYLQNLGQGPELLIRYENEEAVDDSQLPKDRFSAERLKGVDSTLKIQPAELGDSAVYLCASSSGTGADTEAFFGQGTRLTVV.

The V gene is TRBV1, the J gene TRBJ2-5; whether TRBD2, the table's D call, matches the DNA was not checked. TRBV1 is flagged as a pseudogene. CDR3 length equals 14 residues. CDR3 amino acids: CTSSQDTRAETQYF. The CDR3 DNA reads as TGCACCAGCAGCCAAGATACGAGGGCGGAGACCCAGTACTTC.

The table lists this clonotype with a few counts. The chain carries TRBV10-2 and TRBJ2-5; TRBD2 matches at 11 bases. Germline V gives CDR1 WSHSY, CDR2 SAAADI. CDR3 size: 16 residues. The J segment lost 5 bases and the V segment lost 0 bases, leaving 5 bases of the junction unmatched. The CDR3 here is CASSESSGRALETQYF. Here the CDR3 DNA reads TGCGCCAGCAGTGAGTCTAGCGGGAGGGCCTTGGAGACCCAGTACTTC.

The V gene is TRBV28, the J gene TRBJ1-1, with 7 bases fitting TRBD1. CDR3 length: 14 residues. V shed 6 bases, J shed 4 bases, and the junction held 8 bases outside the gene matches. Germline-derived CDR1 and CDR2 are MDHEN and SYDVKM. The CDR3 sequence is CASSTMTGPTEAFF. Here the CDR3 DNA reads TGTGCCAGCAGCACCATGACAGGGCCCACTGAAGCTTTCTTT. The whole variable domain, filled in from reference TRBV28 and TRBJ1-1, reads DVKVTQSSRYLVKRTGEKVFLECVQDMDHENMFWYRQDPGLGLRLIYFSYDVKMKEKGDIPEGYSVSREKKERFSLILESASTNQTSMYLCASSTMTGPTEAFFGQGTRLTVV.

V usage is TRBV5-1 and J usage is TRBJ2-5; no definite D call. This CDR3 comprises 16 residues. The V gene lost 4 bases and the J gene lost 5 bases, with 21 bases spanning the gap. In germline, CDR1 is SGHRS, CDR2 YFSETQ. The CDR3 sequence is CASSVPRRAEAETQYF. In nucleotides, the CDR3 is TGCGCCAGCAGCGTCCCCCGACGAGCTGAGGCGGAGACCCAGTACTTC.

V gene TRBV4-1 combines with J gene TRBJ1-1, with TRBD1 as a possible D gene (6 bases). Germline CDR1 reads MGHRA; CDR2 reads YSYEKL. This CDR3 is 16 amino acids long. V was pared by 4 bases and J by 5 bases, with 20 bases between. This chain's CDR3 is CASSPYPAGARTEAFF. DNA for the CDR3: TGCGCCAGCAGCCCGTACCCTGCAGGGGCTAGGACTGAAGCTTTCTTT.

The chain has TRBV19 and TRBJ1-5; TRBD1 matches 8 bases. The CDR3 is made up of 13 amino acids. The trim removed 10 bases at V and 2 bases at J, leaving 4 bases unmatched. Germline V gene lookup returns CDR1 LNHDA and CDR2 SQIVND (reference sequence). The CDR3 loop is CATYRGGNQPQHF. The CDR3, as DNA: TGTGCCACGTACAGGGGGGGCAATCAGCCCCAGCATTTT.

The chain joins TRBV6-1 to TRBJ2-7; 8 nucleotides match TRBD1. The CDR3 is 12 amino acids. The J segment lost 5 bases and the V segment lost 8 bases, leaving 5 bases of the junction unmatched. The germline V gene has CDR1 MNHNS and CDR2 SASEGT. CDR3 bases: TGTGCCAGCGCACGACAGGGGAACGAGCAGTACTTC. Encoded protein: CASARQGNEQYF.

This clonotype was found a few times. CDR3 region: CSARDSRSRPYEQYF. The DNA for the CDR3 is TGCAGTGCTAGAGATTCTCGGAGCCGACCCTACGAGCAGTACTTC. The chain links TRBV20-1 to TRBJ2-7, with D uncertain. CDR3 length equals 15 residues. Germline V gene sequence: CDR1 DFQATT, CDR2 SNEGSKA (reference sequence). V was trimmed by 0 bases and J by 2 bases, leaving 14 bases between them.

This clonotype was counted a single time. J is TRBJ2-7 and V is TRBV6-6, with 15 bases fitting TRBD2. Germline V gene lookup returns CDR1 MNHNY and CDR2 SVGAGI (reference sequence). The CDR3 spans 19 residues. Losses at the gene ends were 0 bases for V and 2 bases for J; bases not matched to a gene: 8. CDR3 amino acids: CASSYSGLAGGRGTYEQYF. CDR3 DNA: TGTGCCAGCAGTTACTCCGGACTAGCGGGAGGGAGGGGGACCTACGAGCAGTACTTC.

J is TRBJ2-1 and V is TRBV20-1, with D unresolved. Per germline, CDR1 DFQATT and CDR2 SNEGSKA (reference sequence). V lost 6 bases to trimming and J lost 2 bases, with 17 bases between them. The CDR3 length is 15 residues. The CDR3 sequence: CSAKVRLPPYNEQFF. The CDR3 DNA follows: TGCAGTGCCAAAGTGAGGCTTCCCCCCTACAATGAGCAGTTCTTC.

This chain joins TRBV21-1 and TRBJ2-1. TRBV21-1 is a known pseudogene. CDR3 length equals 11 residues. CDR3 residues: CAISSHNEQFF. As DNA, the CDR3 is TGTGCCATCAGCTCCCACAATGAGCAGTTCTTC.

CDR3 residues: CASSLGGGTGLTYEQYF. Written as DNA, the CDR3 is TGTGCCAGCTCTCTTGGTGGGGGGACAGGGTTGACCTACGAGCAGTACTTC. The chain carries TRBV2 and TRBJ2-7, with 9 bases that match TRBD1. The germline CDR1 and CDR2 sequences are SNHLY and FYNNEI. The ends lost 8 bases at V and 2 bases at J; junction bases unmatched: 16. This CDR3 is built from 17 residues. Full variable domain (missing parts from reference TRBV2 and TRBJ2-7): EPEVTQTPSHQVTQMGQEVILRCVPISNHLYFYWYRQILGQKVEFLVSFYNNEISEKSEIFDDQFSVERPDGSNFTLKIRSTKLEDSAMYFCASSLGGGTGLTYEQYFGPGTRLTVT.